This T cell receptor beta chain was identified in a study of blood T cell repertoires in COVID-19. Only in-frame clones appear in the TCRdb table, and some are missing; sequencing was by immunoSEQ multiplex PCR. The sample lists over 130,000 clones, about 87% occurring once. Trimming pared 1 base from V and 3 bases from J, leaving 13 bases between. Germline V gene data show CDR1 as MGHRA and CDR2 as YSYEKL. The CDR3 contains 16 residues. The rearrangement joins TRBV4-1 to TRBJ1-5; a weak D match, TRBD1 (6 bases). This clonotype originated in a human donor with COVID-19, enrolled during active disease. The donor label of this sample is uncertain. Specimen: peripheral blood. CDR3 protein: CASSQAQQGYNQPQHF. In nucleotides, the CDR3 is TGCGCCAGCAGCCAAGCGCAGCAGGGGTACAATCAGCCCCAGCATTTT.